This is a list of T cell receptor beta chains from one sample in a study of control samples from healthy donors and cancer patients. Measured with immunoSEQ multiplex PCR; TCRdb has only the in-frame clones, and not every one. The sample records around 120,000 clones, around 96% being singletons. Sample: blood. The origin of the receptors is a man aged 25 to 45 in good health. CDR3s include the opening cysteine and the closing phenylalanine or tryptophan. Each record gives: J gene, D gene, V gene, CDR3 protein. The D gene is left open where the match is weak.

TRBJ1-4,TRBD1,TRBV7-9,CASSLGDRGSEKLFF
TRBJ2-5,NA,TRBV28,CASSLRTGGLKETQYF
TRBJ1-5,NA,TRBV28,CASSRPGQYSNQPQHF
TRBJ2-1,NA,TRBV29-1,CSVPGGNEQFF
TRBJ1-3,NA,TRBV28,CASSFLDSGNTIYF
TRBJ1-4,TRBD1,TRBV2,CASTGTENEKLFF
TRBJ1-5,NA,TRBV27,CASSLSGSNQPQHF
TRBJ2-7,NA,TRBV4-1,CASSAGGGEQYF
TRBJ2-1,TRBD2,TRBV5-6,CASSLLAGEYNEQFF
TRBJ1-5,NA,TRBV6-1,CASSETLGNQPQHF
TRBJ2-7,TRBD1,TRBV10-3,CARLPGQGSYEQYF
TRBJ1-4,TRBD1,TRBV7-9,CASSLRTGDEKLFF
TRBJ2-3,NA,TRBV6-2/TRBV6-3,CASSYPSFDRDTQYF
TRBJ2-7,NA,TRBV19,CASSPRDGSYEQYF
TRBJ2-7,NA,TRBV25-1,CASGSEQYF
TRBJ2-1,TRBD2,TRBV11-1,CASSYWASGGNEQFF
TRBJ2-1,NA,TRBV19,CASSIVPGEQFF
TRBJ2-1,NA,TRBV10-3,CAISESFFKLNEQFF
TRBJ1-2,NA,TRBV9,CASSPYSNYGYTF
TRBJ1-1,NA,TRBV18,CASSPKGANTEAFF
TRBJ1-3,NA,TRBV19,CASSVTGTRNTIYF
TRBJ2-3,NA,TRBV7-7,CASSLYRDKLSTDTQYF
TRBJ2-3,TRBD2,TRBV18,CASSPRGKTAGGRVRTDTQYF
TRBJ1-2,NA,TRBV6-2/TRBV6-3,CASSYSRTVYDYGYTF
TRBJ1-5,NA,TRBV5-1,CASSTGGGNQPQHF
TRBJ1-5,NA,TRBV6-6,CASSYSSETLGQPQHF
TRBJ2-7,TRBD1,TRBV5-7,CASSFRQGETPGQYF
TRBJ1-6,NA,TRBV25-1,CASSSTGRAYNSPLHF
TRBJ2-5,NA,TRBV19,CASSGVWETQYF
TRBJ1-1,NA,TRBV2,CASSEGRTMNTEAFF
TRBJ1-1,NA,TRBV6-1,CASLEGHPNTEAFF
TRBJ1-5,NA,TRBV7-9,CASSLTGSNQPQHF
TRBJ2-6,TRBD1,TRBV15,CATGNDRGPPGANVLTF
TRBJ2-5,TRBD2,TRBV29-1,CSVEEPGTSGGSQETQYF
TRBJ1-4,NA,TRBV6-5,CASSYRGADNEKLFF
TRBJ1-1,NA,TRBV11-2,CASSLGGDSTEAFF
TRBJ2-3,NA,TRBV18,CASSPEGGTDTQYF
TRBJ1-3,NA,TRBV5-1,CASSKGIPGNTIYF
TRBJ2-3,NA,TRBV5-8,CASSFVTNRFYPDTQYF
TRBJ1-1,NA,TRBV30,CAWMGGATFF
TRBJ2-5,NA,TRBV7-9,CASSLGSLQETQYF
TRBJ2-7,TRBD1,TRBV28,CASSLNRDRDYEQYF
TRBJ1-3,TRBD1,TRBV5-1,CASTPGVGGGGNTIYF
TRBJ2-1,TRBD2,TRBV11-3,CASSLPGLAGGLDEQFF
TRBJ2-3,NA,TRBV27,CASSFSTLTDTQYF
TRBJ1-1,NA,TRBV4-1,CASSQALNMNTEAFF
TRBJ2-1,NA,TRBV27,CASRLGGKYNEQFF
TRBJ1-4,TRBD1,TRBV5-8,CASSGGTVSISTNEKLFF